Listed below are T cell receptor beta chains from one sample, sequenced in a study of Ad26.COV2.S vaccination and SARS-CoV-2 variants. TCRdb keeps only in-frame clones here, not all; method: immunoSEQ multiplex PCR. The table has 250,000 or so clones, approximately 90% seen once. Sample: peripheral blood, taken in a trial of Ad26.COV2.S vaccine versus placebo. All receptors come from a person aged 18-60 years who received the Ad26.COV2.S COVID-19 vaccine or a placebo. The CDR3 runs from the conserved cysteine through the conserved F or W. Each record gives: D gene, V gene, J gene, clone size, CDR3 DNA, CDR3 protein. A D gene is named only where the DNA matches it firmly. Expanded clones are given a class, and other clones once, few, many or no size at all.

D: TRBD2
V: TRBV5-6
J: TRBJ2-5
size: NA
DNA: TGTGCCAGCAGCTACCGGACTAGCGGGACCCAAGAGACCCAGTACTTC
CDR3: CASSYRTSGTQETQYF

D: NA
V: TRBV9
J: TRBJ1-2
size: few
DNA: TGTGCCAGCAGCGTAGGGGGGGACTATGGCTACACCTTC
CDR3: CASSVGGDYGYTF

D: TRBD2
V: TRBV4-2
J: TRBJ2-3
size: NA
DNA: TGTGCCAGCAGCCAAGCCGGACTAGCGGGAGGGTACGATACGCAGTATTTT
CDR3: CASSQAGLAGGYDTQYF

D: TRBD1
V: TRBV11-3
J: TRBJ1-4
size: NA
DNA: TGTGCCAGCAGCTTAAGGGGACAGGGTGCTCTTCCTGCAACTAATGAAAAACTGTTTTTT
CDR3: CASSLRGQGALPATNEKLFF

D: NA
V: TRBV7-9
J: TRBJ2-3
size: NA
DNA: TGTGCCAGCAGCTTAGAGGGCGGGGTCACAGATACGCAGTATTTT
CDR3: CASSLEGGVTDTQYF

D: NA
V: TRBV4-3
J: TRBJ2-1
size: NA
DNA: TGCGCCAGCAGCCAGGCCGGACGAACTAGCTGGTATGAGCAGTTCTTC
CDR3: CASSQAGRTSWYEQFF

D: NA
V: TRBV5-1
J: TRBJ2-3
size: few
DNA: TGCGCCAGCAGCCTCCACTGGAGCACAGATACGCAGTATTTT
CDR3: CASSLHWSTDTQYF

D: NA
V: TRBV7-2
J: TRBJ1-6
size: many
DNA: TGTGCCAGCAGCTTAGACAGCTCCTATAATTCACCCCTCCACTTT
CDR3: CASSLDSSYNSPLHF

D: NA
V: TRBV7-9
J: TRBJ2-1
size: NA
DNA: TGTGCCAGCAGCTTATCAGGGGAGGATGAGCAGTTCTTC
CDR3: CASSLSGEDEQFF

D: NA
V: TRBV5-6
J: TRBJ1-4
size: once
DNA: TGTGACTCCGGAACTTCCGACATTTCAACTAATGAAAAACTGTTTTTT
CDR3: CDSGTSDISTNEKLFF

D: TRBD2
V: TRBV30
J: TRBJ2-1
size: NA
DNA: TGTGCCTGGATCCCAGGTGGTAGCGGGAACGGGGCGCAGTTCTTC
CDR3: CAWIPGGSGNGAQFF

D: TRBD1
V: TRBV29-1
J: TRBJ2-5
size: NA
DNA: TGCAGCGTTACAGGACAGGTTCAAGAGACCCAGTACTTC
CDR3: CSVTGQVQETQYF

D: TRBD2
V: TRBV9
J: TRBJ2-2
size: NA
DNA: TGTGCCAGCAGCTCCTCACCGGGACTAGCGGGGGGCGGCGCGAACACCGGGGAGCTGTTTTTT
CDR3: CASSSSPGLAGGGANTGELFF

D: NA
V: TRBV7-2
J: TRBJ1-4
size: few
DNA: TGTGCCAGCAGCCCTGACGGAGGGGGTGAAAAACTGTTTTTT
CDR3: CASSPDGGGEKLFF

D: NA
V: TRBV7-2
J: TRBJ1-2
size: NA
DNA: TGTGCCAGCAGCTTAGAAGCGGGCTACACCTTC
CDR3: CASSLEAGYTF

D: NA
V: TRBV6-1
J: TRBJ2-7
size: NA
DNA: TGTGCCAGCAGTCCCAGTTCTTCCTACGAGCAGTACTTC
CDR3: CASSPSSSYEQYF

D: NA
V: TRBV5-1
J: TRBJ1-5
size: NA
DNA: TGCGCCAGCCCCAGAGGGTGCCGGCTCTACAATCAGCCCCAGCATTTT
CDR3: CASPRGCRLYNQPQHF

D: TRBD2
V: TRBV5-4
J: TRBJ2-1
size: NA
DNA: TGTGCCAGCAGCCCAACTAGCGGGAGCAGGAATGAGCAGTTCTTC
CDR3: CASSPTSGSRNEQFF

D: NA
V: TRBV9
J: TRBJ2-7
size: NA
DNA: TGTGCCAGCAGCCCGAAAGGGGCCCCCTACGAGCAGTACTTC
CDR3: CASSPKGAPYEQYF

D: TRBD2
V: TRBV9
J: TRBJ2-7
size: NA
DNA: TGTGCCAGCAGCACTAGCGGGGTTGGGGAGCAGTACTTC
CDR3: CASSTSGVGEQYF

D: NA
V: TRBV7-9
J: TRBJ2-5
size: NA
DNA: TGTGCCAGCAGCCGGACCTCTCAAGAGACCCAGTACTTC
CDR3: CASSRTSQETQYF

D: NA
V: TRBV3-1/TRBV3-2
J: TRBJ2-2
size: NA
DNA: TGTGCCAGCAGCCAAGTGGCCACCACCGGGGAGCTGTTTTTT
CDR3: CASSQVATTGELFF

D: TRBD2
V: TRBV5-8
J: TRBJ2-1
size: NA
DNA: TGTGCCAGCAGCGCCTTTCCTAGCGGAGCTTACAATGAGCAGTTCTTC
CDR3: CASSAFPSGAYNEQFF

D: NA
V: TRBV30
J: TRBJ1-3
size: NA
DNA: TGTGCCTGGAGGCAGGGGCTTGCTGGAAACACCATATATTTT
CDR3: CAWRQGLAGNTIYF

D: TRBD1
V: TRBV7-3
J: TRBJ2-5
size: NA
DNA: TGTGCCAGCAGCTTGACAGGGGGAGAGACCCAGTACTTC
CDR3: CASSLTGGETQYF

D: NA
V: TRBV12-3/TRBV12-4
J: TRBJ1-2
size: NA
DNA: TGTGCCAGCAGTTTTCAGAAACACTATGGCTACACCTTC
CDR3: CASSFQKHYGYTF

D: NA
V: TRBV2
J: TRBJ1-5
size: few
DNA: TGTGCCAGCAGTGAATTGGGGGACAATCAGCCCCAGCATTTT
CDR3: CASSELGDNQPQHF

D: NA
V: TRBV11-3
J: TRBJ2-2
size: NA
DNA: TGTGCCAGCAGCTTAGAGGGGGCCGGGGAGCTGTTTTTT
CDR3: CASSLEGAGELFF

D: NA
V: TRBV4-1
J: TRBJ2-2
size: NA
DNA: TGCGCCAGCAGCCAAGAGGTGGTGATGAACACCGGGGAGCTGTTTTTT
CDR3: CASSQEVVMNTGELFF

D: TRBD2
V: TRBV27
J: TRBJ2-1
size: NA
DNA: TGTGCCAGCAGTTTATTCTTAGCGGGGTCTTCATACAATGAGCAGTTCTTC
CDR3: CASSLFLAGSSYNEQFF

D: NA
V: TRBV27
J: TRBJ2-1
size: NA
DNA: TGTGCCAGCAGTTTAGAACGCCGCTCCTACAATGAGCAGTTCTTC
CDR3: CASSLERRSYNEQFF

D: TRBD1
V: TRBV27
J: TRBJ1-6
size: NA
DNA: TGTGCCAGCAGCCGCGGGACAGGGGGCCGGATGACACCCCTCCACTTT
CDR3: CASSRGTGGRMTPLHF

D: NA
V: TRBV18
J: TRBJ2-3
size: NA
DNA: TGTGCCAGCTCACCACCGACTAGCACAGATACGCAGTATTTT
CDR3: CASSPPTSTDTQYF

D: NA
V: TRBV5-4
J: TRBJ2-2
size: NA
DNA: TGTGCCAGCAGCTTGGGGCAGGGCTACACCGGGGAGCTGTTTTTT
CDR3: CASSLGQGYTGELFF

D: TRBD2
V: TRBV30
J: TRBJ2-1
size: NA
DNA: TGTGCCTACCTTGAAGGACTAGGGTACAATGAGCAGTTCTTC
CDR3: CAYLEGLGYNEQFF

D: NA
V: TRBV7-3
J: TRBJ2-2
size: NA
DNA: TGTGCCAGCAGCGTGGGACAAAGGACCGGGGAGCTGTTTTTT
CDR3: CASSVGQRTGELFF

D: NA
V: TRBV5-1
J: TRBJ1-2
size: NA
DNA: TGCGCCAGCAGCCTAACCCGGGCAGCCCCTCACACCTTC
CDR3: CASSLTRAAPHTF

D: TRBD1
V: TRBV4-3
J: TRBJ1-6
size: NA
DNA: TGCGCCAGCAGCCAAGATGGACAGGGGATGTGGAATTCACCCCTCCACTTT
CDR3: CASSQDGQGMWNSPLHF

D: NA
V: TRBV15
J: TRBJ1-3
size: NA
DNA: TGTGCCACCAAGACATTCTCTGGAAACACCATATATTTT
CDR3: CATKTFSGNTIYF

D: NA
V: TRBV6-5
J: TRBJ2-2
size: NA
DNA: TGTGCTATCGGGACCGACGGGAGAGGGGCCGGGGAGCTGTTTTTT
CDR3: CAIGTDGRGAGELFF

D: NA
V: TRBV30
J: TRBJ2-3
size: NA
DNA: TGTGCCTGGAGTTCAGGGGGGCTAGTTCAGTATTTT
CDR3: CAWSSGGLVQYF

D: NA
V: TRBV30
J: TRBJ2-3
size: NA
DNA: TGTGCCTGGAGTGTATTGAGCACAGATACGCAGTATTTT
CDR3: CAWSVLSTDTQYF

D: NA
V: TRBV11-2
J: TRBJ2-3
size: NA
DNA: TGTGCCAGCAGCTTAGTGTCTAGCGGCACAGATACGCAGTATTTT
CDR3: CASSLVSSGTDTQYF

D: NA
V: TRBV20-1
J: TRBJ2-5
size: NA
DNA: TGCAGGTTCGGGATCGGGGAGACCCAGTACTTC
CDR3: CRFGIGETQYF

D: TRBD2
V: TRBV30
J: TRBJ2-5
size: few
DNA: TGTGCCTGGAGTGTGCGATGGGACTATGGGACCCAGTACTTC
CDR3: CAWSVRWDYGTQYF

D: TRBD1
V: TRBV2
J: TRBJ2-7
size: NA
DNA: TGTGCCAGCAACTCCGGGACAGTCGCCTACGAGCAGTACTTC
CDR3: CASNSGTVAYEQYF

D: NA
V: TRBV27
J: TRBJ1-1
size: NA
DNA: TGTGCCAGCAGTTTATTTCCAAGAACTGAAGCTTTCTTT
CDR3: CASSLFPRTEAFF

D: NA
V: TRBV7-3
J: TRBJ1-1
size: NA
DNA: TGTGCCAGCACCTTCGACGGATATAGTATCTCTGAAGCTTTCTTT
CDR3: CASTFDGYSISEAFF

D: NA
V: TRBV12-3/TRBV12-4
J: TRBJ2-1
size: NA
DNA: TGTGCCAGCAGTTTAAAGGGAAATGAGCAGTTCTTC
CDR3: CASSLKGNEQFF

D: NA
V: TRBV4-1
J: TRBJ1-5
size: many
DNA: TGCGCCAGCAGGTTAACCTTTCTGAGCAATCAGCCCCAGCATTTT
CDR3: CASRLTFLSNQPQHF

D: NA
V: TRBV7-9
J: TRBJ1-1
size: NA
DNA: TGTGCCAGCAGCCTGGACCGGACAGCGAACACTGAAGCTTTCTTT
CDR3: CASSLDRTANTEAFF

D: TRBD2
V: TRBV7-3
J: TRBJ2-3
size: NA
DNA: TGTGCCAGCAGCTCGCCTAGCGGGAGTGGAGATACGCAGTATTTT
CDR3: CASSSPSGSGDTQYF